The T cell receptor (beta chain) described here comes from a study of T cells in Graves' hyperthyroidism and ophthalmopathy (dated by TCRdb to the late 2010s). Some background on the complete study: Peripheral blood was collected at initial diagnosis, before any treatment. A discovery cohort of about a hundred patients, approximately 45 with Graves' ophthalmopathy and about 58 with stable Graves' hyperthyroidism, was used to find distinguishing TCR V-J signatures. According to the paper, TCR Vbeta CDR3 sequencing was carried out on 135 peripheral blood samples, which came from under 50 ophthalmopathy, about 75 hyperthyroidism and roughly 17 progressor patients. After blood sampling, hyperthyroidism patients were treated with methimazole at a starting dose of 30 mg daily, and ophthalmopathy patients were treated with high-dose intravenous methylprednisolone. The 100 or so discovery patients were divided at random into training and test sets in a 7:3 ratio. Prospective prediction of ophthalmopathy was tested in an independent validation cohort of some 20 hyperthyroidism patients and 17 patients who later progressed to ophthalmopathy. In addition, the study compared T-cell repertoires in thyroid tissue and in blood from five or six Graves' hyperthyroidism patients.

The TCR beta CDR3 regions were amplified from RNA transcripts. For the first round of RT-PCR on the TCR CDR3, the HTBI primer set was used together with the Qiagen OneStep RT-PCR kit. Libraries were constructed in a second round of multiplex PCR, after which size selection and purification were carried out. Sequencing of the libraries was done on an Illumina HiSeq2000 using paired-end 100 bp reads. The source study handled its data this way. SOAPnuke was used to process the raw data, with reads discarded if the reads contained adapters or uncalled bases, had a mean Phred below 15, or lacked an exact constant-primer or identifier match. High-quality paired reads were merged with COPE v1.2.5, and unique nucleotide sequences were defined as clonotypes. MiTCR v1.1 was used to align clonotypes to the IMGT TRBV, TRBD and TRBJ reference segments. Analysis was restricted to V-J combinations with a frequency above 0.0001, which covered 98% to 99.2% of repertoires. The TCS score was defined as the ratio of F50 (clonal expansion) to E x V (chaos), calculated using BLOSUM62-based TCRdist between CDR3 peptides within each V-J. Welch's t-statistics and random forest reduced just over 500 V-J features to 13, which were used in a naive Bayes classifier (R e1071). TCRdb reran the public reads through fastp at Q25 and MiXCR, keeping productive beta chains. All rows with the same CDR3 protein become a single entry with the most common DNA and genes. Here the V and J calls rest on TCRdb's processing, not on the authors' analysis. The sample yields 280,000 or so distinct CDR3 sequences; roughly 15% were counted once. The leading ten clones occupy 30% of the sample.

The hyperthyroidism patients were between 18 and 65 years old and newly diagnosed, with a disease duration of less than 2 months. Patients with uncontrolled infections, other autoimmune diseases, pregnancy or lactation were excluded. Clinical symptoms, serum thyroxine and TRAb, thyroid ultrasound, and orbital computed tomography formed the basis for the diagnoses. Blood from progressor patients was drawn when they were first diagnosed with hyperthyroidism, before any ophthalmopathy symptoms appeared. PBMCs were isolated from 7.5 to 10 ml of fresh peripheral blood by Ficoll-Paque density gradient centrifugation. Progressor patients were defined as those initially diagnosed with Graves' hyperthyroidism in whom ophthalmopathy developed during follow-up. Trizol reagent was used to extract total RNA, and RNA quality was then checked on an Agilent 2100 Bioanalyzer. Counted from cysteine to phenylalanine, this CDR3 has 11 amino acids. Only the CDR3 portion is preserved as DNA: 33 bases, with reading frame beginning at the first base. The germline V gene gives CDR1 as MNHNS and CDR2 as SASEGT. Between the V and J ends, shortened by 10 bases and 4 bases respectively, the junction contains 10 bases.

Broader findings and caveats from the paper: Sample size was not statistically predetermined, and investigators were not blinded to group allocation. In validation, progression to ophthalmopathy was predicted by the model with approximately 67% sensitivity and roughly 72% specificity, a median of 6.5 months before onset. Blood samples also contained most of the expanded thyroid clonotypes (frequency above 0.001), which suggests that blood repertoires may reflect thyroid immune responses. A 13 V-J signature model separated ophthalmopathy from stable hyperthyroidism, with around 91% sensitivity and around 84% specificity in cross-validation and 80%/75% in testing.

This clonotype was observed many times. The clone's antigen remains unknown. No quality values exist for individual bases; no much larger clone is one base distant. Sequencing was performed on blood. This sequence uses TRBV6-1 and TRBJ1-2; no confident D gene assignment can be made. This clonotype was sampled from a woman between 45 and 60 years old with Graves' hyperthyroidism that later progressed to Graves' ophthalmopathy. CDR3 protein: CATLRGYGYTF. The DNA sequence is TGTGCCACCCTCAGAGGCTATGGCTACACCTTC.